This TCR beta chain was identified during a study of regulatory T cells in long-lasting Graves disease (dated by TCRdb to 2020 to 2022). At the level of the whole study: Persistent Graves' disease meant more than 5 years of antithyroid drug treatment with TSH receptor autoantibodies that stayed positive. This study used TCR sequencing and RNA sequencing of peripheral blood to compare persistent Graves' disease patients against newly diagnosed Graves' disease patients. The study was registered as a clinical trial and conducted in China. A total of around 35 samples underwent TCR sequencing: about 13 from persistent and roughly 20 from newly diagnosed Graves' disease patients. Persistent Graves' disease patients in the clinical cohort had taken antithyroid drugs for roughly 10 years on average. Overall study outcomes, separate from this receptor: Sequencing and analysis were limited to the TCR beta chain. Peripheral blood alone was examined, since thyroid tissue, which constituted the primary lesion, could not be accessed. Persistent Graves' disease patients showed lower TCR Shannon entropy and fewer highly expanded clones than newly diagnosed patients, suggesting clonal expansion. Preferential use of TRBV28, TRBJ1-2 and TRBJ2-5 was observed in persistent disease, whereas TRBV20-1 and TRBJ2-1 were favored in newly diagnosed disease. As a limitation, the authors acknowledged that the small sample size may reduce accuracy. More public clonotypes were shared among persistent patients (under 3,000) than among newly diagnosed patients (966).

Receptor libraries were prepared by multiplex PCR. Reads for this sample came from an Illumina HiSeq 4000. iRepertoire HTBI primers and Arm-PCR amplification of CDR3 regions were used to construct TCR beta libraries. Before sequencing, the PCR products underwent gel purification. The study's own analysis went as follows. Gene usage analysis of CDR3 amino acid clonotypes relied on the roughly 64 TRBV and fewer than 15 TRBJ segments identified across samples. Filtered high-quality paired reads were merged into contigs using COPE and FqMerger. Contigs were aligned with BLAST to IMGT TRBV, TRBD and TRBJ reference genes, and CDR3 was defined per IMGT. Any clonotype with a frequency above 0.1% was counted as a highly expanded clone. Shannon entropy was used to measure repertoire diversity, and the Gini coefficient was used to measure V-J evenness. A clonotype was considered public if more than one individual shared it. TCRdb itself trimmed the public reads at Q25 with fastp, ran MiXCR and retained productive beta chains. Each CDR3 protein appears once, grouped with its most common genes and DNA. The V and J calls and clone size come from TCRdb's table, not from the authors' own analysis. The sample records under 500,000 distinct CDR3 sequences, less than 25% of which are singletons. Around 21% of the sample is taken by the ten largest.

The intended sense of this specimen's time point label: persistent/refractory GD, antithyroid drugs over 5 years with positive TRAb. For both TCR sequencing and RNA sequencing, RNA was extracted from PBMCs in TRIzol. The diagnosis of Graves' disease was made according to American Thyroid Association guidelines. The patients came from an endocrinology department in Xi'an, China. Each patient gave approximately 10 milliliters of peripheral blood, collected in an EDTA anticoagulant tube. Ficoll Paque Plus density gradient separation was used to isolate PBMCs, and no additional T cell sorting was done. An Agilent 2100 Bioanalyzer and agarose gel were used to check RNA quality, and a NanoDrop 2000 was used to measure RNA concentration. Including the terminal cysteine and phenylalanine, the CDR3 comprises 15 residues. The DNA shown is the 45-base CDR3, in frame from base 1. V and J are truncated by 2 bases and 0 bases respectively, leaving an intervening sequence of 8 bases. The germline V gene sets CDR1 to MDHEN and CDR2 to SYDVKM.

For this clonotype: Its specific antigen is unknown. Per-nucleotide qualities are absent, and no much larger clonotype sits a single base away.

The starting material was peripheral blood mononuclear cells (PBMCs), obtained when the disease was refractory, from a patient treated with antithyroid drugs. The chain is assembled from TRBV28 and TRBJ1-5; the D gene lacks a confident call. This clonotype was obtained from a female donor with Graves disease. The CDR3 amino acid sequence is: CASSLRQSSNQPQHF. The bases are TGTGCCAGCAGTTTACGGCAGTCTAGCAATCAGCCCCAGCATTTT.